The entry that follows covers one T cell receptor (beta chain) sequence. Per the original methods: Using reference gene primer amplification, nucleated cell counts were estimated. The method was immunoSEQ multiplex PCR; TCRdb's version includes in-frame clones alone and lacks a portion of them. The V and J calls and clone size are taken from that table; D and trimming were inferred from the DNA. The table has about 230,000 clones, over 75% seen once. The germline CDR1 and CDR2 sequences are LNHNV and YYDKDF (reference sequence). The ends were cut back, 8 bases at V and 2 bases at J, with 20 bases in the middle. This CDR3 contains 16 residues. This entry belongs to a study of blood T cell repertoires in COVID-19. As for the study in general: Spain, Italy and the United States supplied samples that represented acute and convalescent COVID-19. T cells, B-cell-depleted T cells, or PBMCs supplied cDNA or gDNA.

Seattle researchers signed up patients amid active infection and tracked them longitudinally. The source is a man in his fifties or sixties with COVID-19, enrolled during active disease. The material sequenced was peripheral blood. The chain couples TRBV15 to TRBJ2-3; possible D gene TRBD2, 6 bases. The DNA for the CDR3 is TGTGCCACCCGGAGGTTGACTAGGTCCCTCACAGATACGCAGTATTTT. It is translated as CATRRLTRSLTDTQYF.